These 27 T cell receptor beta chains were sequenced from one sample in a study of T cells in Graves' hyperthyroidism and ophthalmopathy. Template material for amplifying TCR beta CDR3 regions consisted of RNA transcripts. Primed by the HTBI set, a first-round RT-PCR was run on the TCR CDR3. TCRdb used MiXCR to reprocess the multiplex PCR reads, holding one entry per CDR3 protein. This table holds about 480,000 distinct CDR3 sequences, approximately 14% found once. Sequences were obtained from blood. Receptors originate from a woman under 30 with Graves' hyperthyroidism.

In this sample, this clonotype turned up many times. The J gene is TRBJ2-4, the V gene TRBV29-1; a weak D match, TRBD1 (6 bases). V lost 7 bases and J lost 9, with 19 bases in between. The length of the CDR3 is 13 residues. The germline V gene encodes CDR1 SQVTM and CDR2 ANQGSEA. The CDR3: CSAVQGWIGIQYF. The CDR3 region has the DNA TGCAGCGCTGTACAGGGATGGATTGGCATTCAGTACTTC.

A few counts support this clonotype. A much larger clone differs from this one at a single base, so this may be a read error. The rearrangement uses TRBV6-8 and TRBJ2-5; a possible D gene is TRBD2 (5 bases). Between the trimmed V and J ends, which lost 1 base and 7 bases, there was a span of 10 bases. Germline V gene sequence: CDR1 MNHGY, CDR2 SAAAGT. CDR3 length: 13 amino acids. CDR3 in amino acids: CASSYWLAGTQYF. Here the CDR3 DNA reads TGTGCCAGCAGTTACTGGCTAGCCGGGACCCAGTACTTC.

There are a few counts of this clonotype. This rearrangement joins TRBV20-1 to TRBJ2-3, with D possibly matching TRBD2 (6 bases). The CDR3 sequence is 13 residues long. Germline V gene data show CDR1 as DFQATT and CDR2 as SNEGSKA (reference sequence). Between the trimmed V and J ends, which lost 6 bases and 5 bases, there was a span of 15 bases. CDR3 amino acids: CSAPRRAGDTQYF. DNA for the CDR3: TGCAGTGCCCCCCGGAGGGCCGGAGATACGCAGTATTTT.

J is TRBJ1-1 and V is TRBV6-1; D perhaps matches TRBD1 (6 bases). Germline CDR1 is MNHNS and CDR2 is SASEGT. Trimming took 7 bases from V and 8 from J, leaving 20 bases between them. This CDR3 spans 14 amino acids. CDR3 sequence: CASIGGGDGVEAFF. The CDR3 bases are TGTGCCAGCATCGGAGGGGGGGACGGTGTAGAAGCTTTCTTT.

This clonotype appeared a few times. V usage is TRBV6-6 and J usage is TRBJ2-3; 9 bases are shared with TRBD1. CDR3 size: 16 residues. In germline, CDR1 is MNHNY, CDR2 SVGAGI (reference sequence). The V and J ends lost 0 bases and 4 bases, in that order; junction bases with no gene match: 5. In nucleotides, the CDR3 is TGTGCCAGCAGTTACTCGCCGGACAGGGGATCAGATACGCAGTATTTT. Translating it yields CASSYSPDRGSDTQYF.

This clonotype was seen a few times. The V and J genes are TRBV24-1 and TRBJ1-2, with a tentative D call TRBD1 (5 bases). The V gene's germline CDR1 is KGHDR and CDR2 SFDVKD. CDR3 length: 15 amino acids. V was trimmed by 5 bases and J by 4 bases, leaving 16 bases between them. This CDR3 reads CATSAPGPSPYGYTF. In DNA, the CDR3 is TGTGCCACCAGTGCGCCGGGACCGAGTCCCTATGGCTACACCTTC.

In this sample, this clonotype turned up many times. This chain links TRBV2 with TRBJ1-1; D gene unclear. CDR1 is SNHLY, CDR2 FYNNEI, per germline. V lost 6 bases to trimming and J lost 3 bases, with 14 bases between them. The CDR3 has 14 amino acids. CDR3 nucleotides: TGTGCCAGCAGGCCGGAGGTGGCCGACACTGAAGCTTTCTTT. This codes for CASRPEVADTEAFF.

This clonotype was counted ten times or more. J is TRBJ2-1 and V is TRBV6-1; TRBD2 aligns across 10 bases. Germline V lookup: CDR1 MNHNS, CDR2 SASEGT. The V gene end was trimmed by 3 bases and the J gene end by 7 bases; junction bases not matched to a gene: 3. The CDR3 consists of 14 residues. The CDR3 DNA is TGTGCCAGCAGTGAGAGCGGGAGGGAAAATGAGCAGTTCTTC. Protein: CASSESGRENEQFF.

The table lists this clonotype with many counts. The rearrangement joins TRBV12-5 to TRBJ1-2; TRBD1 might be the D (5 bases). Germline CDR1 reads LGHNT; CDR2 reads FRNRAP. Trimming pared 0 bases from V and 6 bases from J, leaving 14 bases between. This CDR3 comprises 15 residues. CDR3 nucleotide sequence: TGTGCTAGTGGTTTGGTACGGGGGGACTCAAATGGCTACACCTTC. This translates into CASGLVRGDSNGYTF.

To note about this clonotype: This could be a read error, since a much larger clone is one nucleotide away. V is TRBV2 and J is TRBJ1-5; D call uncertain. Trimming cost V 4 bases and J 5 bases, with 9 bases left between them. CDR1 is SNHLY, CDR2 FYNNEI, per germline. The CDR3 is 13 residues long. CDR3 coding DNA: TGTGCCAGCAGTGGGTCCAACTATCAGCCCCAGCATTTT. Translated, it gives CASSGSNYQPQHF.

This clonotype was seen a handful of times. The chain recombines TRBV30 with TRBJ2-3; D uncertain. Trimming pared 2 bases from V and 0 bases from J, leaving 3 bases between. Germline values: CDR1 GTSNPN, CDR2 SVGIG (reference sequence). The CDR3 extends over 12 amino acids. The CDR3 coding sequence is TGTGCCTGGAGTATTAGCACAGATACGCAGTATTTT. This gives the protein CAWSISTDTQYF. Full variable domain (rest looked up from reference TRBV30 and TRBJ2-3): SQTIHQWPATLVQPVGSPLSLECTVEGTSNPNLYWYRQAAGRGLQLLFYSVGIGQISSEVPQNLSASRPQDRQFILSSKKLLLSDSGFYLCAWSISTDTQYFGPGTRLTVL.

In its sample, this clonotype was seen a few times. The chain is built from TRBV6-1 and TRBJ2-1; 8 nucleotides agree with TRBD2. The CDR3 loop spans 15 amino acids. The germline V gene has CDR1 MNHNS and CDR2 SASEGT. V lost 5 bases to trimming and J lost 4 bases; unmatched junction nucleotides: 7. The CDR3 DNA sequence: TGTGCCAGCAGTTCGGCGGGACTAGGGTACAATGAGCAGTTCTTC. Translated, it gives CASSSAGLGYNEQFF.

This clonotype was counted at least ten times. V and J are TRBV9 and TRBJ2-5, with 7 bases that match TRBD2. The CDR3 covers 16 residues. Germline trimming cut 2 bases from V and 1 base from J; bases unmatched to any gene: 8. Germline assignment: CDR1 SGDLS and CDR2 YYNGEE. The CDR3 protein is CASSVLPLAPQETQYF. CDR3 nucleotides: TGTGCCAGCAGCGTCCTCCCACTAGCGCCCCAAGAGACCCAGTACTTC. The full variable domain, rest sourced from reference TRBV9 and TRBJ2-5, is DSGVTQTPKHLITATGQRVTLRCSPRSGDLSVYWYQQSLDQGLQFLIQYYNGEERAKGNILERFSAQQFPDLHSELNLSSLELGDSALYFCASSVLPLAPQETQYFGPGTRLLVL.

This rearrangement joins TRBV5-1 to TRBJ2-1; unclear D gene. CDR1 and CDR2 from the germline V gene are SGHRS and YFSETQ. Trimming stripped 1 base from V and 2 bases from J, with 10 bases between. This CDR3 is built from 15 residues. CDR3 bases: TGCGCCAGCAGCTTGTCAGGTTGGGCCTACAATGAGCAGTTCTTC. It specifies CASSLSGWAYNEQFF.

V gene TRBV7-3 combines with J gene TRBJ1-1, with TRBD1 matching over 8 bases. The length of the CDR3 is 16 residues. Trimming removed 0 bases from V and 8 bases from J; junction bases left unmatched: 11. Per the germline V gene, CDR1 is SGHTA and CDR2 is FQGTGA. The CDR3 sequence is CASSLTPDRGSTEAFF. The CDR3 DNA reads as TGTGCCAGCAGCTTAACGCCTGACAGGGGATCAACCGAAGCTTTCTTT.

Regarding this clonotype: This clone may be a read error of a much larger clone one base away. The chain links TRBV5-1 to TRBJ2-7; possible D gene TRBD2, 5 bases. The CDR3 runs 15 residues. The V gene's germline CDR1 is SGHRS and CDR2 YFSETQ. The V and J ends lost 0 bases and 5 bases respectively, with 15 bases between them. The CDR3 DNA reads TGCGCCAGCAGCTTGGAGGGTCAGGCGCGGGACGAGCAGTACTTC. It translates to CASSLEGQARDEQYF.

This clonotype occurred many times. The V and J genes are TRBV2 and TRBJ1-1; D is ambiguous. The CDR3 runs to 14 residues. Germline values: CDR1 SNHLY, CDR2 FYNNEI. Trimming shortened V by 6 bases and J by 1 base, and 12 bases separated the two germline ends. CDR3 region: CASRSAPANTEAFF. CDR3 nucleotide sequence: TGTGCCAGCAGGTCTGCTCCAGCGAACACTGAAGCTTTCTTT.

This clonotype was recorded only once. The junction departs from the called germline gene at one end, perhaps through a read error. This rearrangement joins TRBV12-3 or TRBV12-4 to TRBJ2-7, with 10 nucleotides matching TRBD2. The CDR3 consists of 14 residues. The CDR3, as DNA: TGTGCCAGCACAGCGGGGGGGAGCTCCTACGAGCAGTACTTT. Its protein is CASTAGGSSYEQYF.

The chain couples TRBV5-5 to TRBJ1-1; no definite D call. Per the germline V gene, CDR1 is SGHKS and CDR2 is YYEKEE (reference sequence). V was pared by 6 bases and J by 9 bases, with 24 bases between. The CDR3 sequence is 15 residues long. In DNA form, the CDR3 reads TGTGCCAGCAACTCTCTGGTCCTCGCCGAAGCTAAAGCTTTCTTT. Protein product: CASNSLVLAEAKAFF.

The sample holds many counts of this clonotype. The rearrangement links TRBV24-1 to TRBJ2-3; TRBD2 aligns across 15 bases. V was pared by 4 bases and J by 6 bases, with 1 base of the junction left unmatched. Germline CDR1 and CDR2: KGHDR and SFDVKD. This CDR3 spans 15 amino acids. CDR3 coding DNA: TGTGCCACCAGTGACGGGACTAGCGGGAGGGATACGCAGTATTTT. Translated, it gives CATSDGTSGRDTQYF.

This clonotype was detected a few times. This sequence joins TRBV7-8 and TRBJ2-3, with a tentative D call TRBD2 (6 bases). Looked up from germline, CDR1 is SGHVS and CDR2 is FQNEAQ. The CDR3 contains 18 residues. V shed 1 base and J shed 3 bases, with 20 bases lying between them. The CDR3 reads CASSLDRGLREKTDTQYF. The CDR3 coding sequence is TGTGCCAGCAGCTTAGATAGGGGCTTGCGGGAAAAGACAGATACGCAGTATTTT.

This clonotype was counted at least ten times. V usage is TRBV3-1 and J usage is TRBJ2-3; 13 nucleotides agree with TRBD2. With V trimmed by 4 bases and J by 4 bases, 5 bases remained unmatched. The CDR3 totals 16 residues. Germline CDR1 is LGHDT and CDR2 is YNNKEL (reference sequence). CDR3: CASSRRLAGGPDTQYF. CDR3 bases: TGTGCCAGCAGCCGACGACTAGCGGGAGGTCCAGATACGCAGTATTTT.

This clonotype has only a few counts. The rearrangement joins TRBV4-1 to TRBJ1-5, with a tentative D call TRBD1 (6 bases). The length of the CDR3 is 14 residues. Germline V CDR1 and CDR2: MGHRA, YSYEKL. V was shortened by 3 bases and J by 3 bases, with 9 bases between the two germline ends. The CDR3 protein is CASSQNRDNQPQHF. CDR3 nucleotide sequence: TGCGCCAGCAGCCAGAACAGGGACAATCAGCCCCAGCATTTT.

This chain joins TRBV10-3 and TRBJ1-5, with D hard to call. Deletions cut 0 bases from V and 3 bases from J, with 9 bases between. The germline V gene encodes CDR1 ENHRY and CDR2 SYGVKD. CDR3 length: 15 amino acids. The CDR3 coding sequence is TGTGCCATCAGTGAGTCGGATAGAAACAATCAGCCCCAGCATTTT. It translates to CAISESDRNNQPQHF.

With regard to this clonotype: Being one base from a much bigger clone, this may be a read error. This sequence joins TRBV11-1 and TRBJ2-1; 9 nucleotides match TRBD2. This CDR3 has 16 residues. CDR1 is SGHAT and CDR2 is FQDESV in the germline V gene (reference sequence). CDR3 nucleotide sequence: TGCGCCAGCAGGTTGGGGACTAGCAGTCTGGGGAATGAGCAGTTCTTC. Protein: CASRLGTSSLGNEQFF.

This clonotype showed up many times. The rearrangement links TRBV19 to TRBJ2-5; D might be TRBD2 (6 bases). The CDR3 covers 15 residues. Germline CDR1 LNHDA, CDR2 SQIVND (reference sequence). Trimming removed 5 bases from V and 1 base from J, with 14 bases in between. This CDR3 reads CASSPSGPAQETQYF. As DNA, the CDR3 is TGTGCCAGTAGTCCAAGCGGGCCCGCCCAAGAGACCCAGTACTTC.

This clonotype was counted between two and nine times. The chain couples TRBV20-1 to TRBJ1-2; 7 bases are shared with TRBD1. CDR1 and CDR2 from the germline V gene are DFQATT and SNEGSKA (reference sequence). The CDR3 has 12 residues. CDR3 in DNA: TGCAGCCCAGGGGGTCGTGACTATGGCTACACCTTC. It codes for CSPGGRDYGYTF.